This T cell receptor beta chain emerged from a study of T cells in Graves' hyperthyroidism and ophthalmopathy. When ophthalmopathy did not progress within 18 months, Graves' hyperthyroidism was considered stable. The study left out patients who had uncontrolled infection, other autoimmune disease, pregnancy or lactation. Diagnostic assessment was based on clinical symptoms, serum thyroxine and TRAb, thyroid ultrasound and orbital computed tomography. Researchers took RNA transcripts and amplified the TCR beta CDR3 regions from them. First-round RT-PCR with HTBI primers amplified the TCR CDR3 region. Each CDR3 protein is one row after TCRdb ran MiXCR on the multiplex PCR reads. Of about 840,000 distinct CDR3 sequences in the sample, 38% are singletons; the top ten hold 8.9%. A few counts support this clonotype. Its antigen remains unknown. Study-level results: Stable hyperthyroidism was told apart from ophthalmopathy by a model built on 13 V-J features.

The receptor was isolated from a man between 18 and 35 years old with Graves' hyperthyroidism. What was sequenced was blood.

Here the CDR3 DNA reads TGCAGTGCCTCCGCCGTGGTTGGGGGGCTCACCGGGGAGCTGTTTTTT. Translated: CSASAVVGGLTGELFF. The J gene is TRBJ2-2, the V gene TRBV20-1; D assignment may be TRBD1 or TRBD2 (6 bases each). Germline V lookup: CDR1 DFQATT, CDR2 SNEGSKA (reference sequence). This CDR3 is built from 16 residues. Trimming removed 6 bases from V and 4 bases from J, with 21 bases in between.